In this sample, the clone carrying this TCR beta chain turned up a few times. The antigen is undetermined. This entry is derived from a study of T-cell reconstitution after alpha-beta-depleted transplantation in children. Findings and limits, study-wide: Where some patients showed high TCRbeta diversity at day 60, it came from recipient T cells and thymic progenitors that had survived.

Preparing the TCRbeta library involved the use of unique molecular identifiers. TCRdb passed the PCR reads through MiXCR, listing each CDR3 protein once. The repertoire includes approximately 1,000,000 distinct CDR3 sequences, under 30% of them detected once, and roughly 31% sits in the top ten. The specimen comprised PBMCs, mostly from graft donor cells, sampled 360 days after TCRalphabeta/CD19-depleted stem cell transplant. This clonotype originated in a boy under two years old who had a stem cell transplant for SCID, so the T cells may come from the graft donor.

The CDR3 nucleotides are TGCGCCAGCAGGCGCGTCAAGGGGCCCCCCTTCTACAATGAGCAGTTCTTC. Translation: CASRRVKGPPFYNEQFF. The rearrangement joins TRBV5-1 to TRBJ2-1, with D tentatively TRBD1 (5 bases). The germline V gene has CDR1 SGHRS and CDR2 YFSETQ. V was cut by 5 bases and J by 3 bases, with 21 bases left in between. This CDR3 spans 17 amino acids. Supplemented by reference TRBV5-1 and TRBJ2-1, the full variable domain reads KAGVTQTPRYLIKTRGQQVTLSCSPISGHRSVSWYQQTPGQGLQFLFEYFSETQRNKGNFPGRFSGRQFSNSRSEMNVSTLELGDSALYLCASRRVKGPPFYNEQFFGPGTRLTVL.